The 6 T cell receptor beta chains listed next were all sequenced from one sample in a study of blood T cell repertoires in COVID-19. The repertoire was sequenced with immunoSEQ multiplex PCR; TCRdb's copy has only in-frame clones and lacks some. Here the sample spans around 99,000 clones, over 70% being singletons. Sequencing was performed on peripheral blood. The receptors originated from a woman aged 50 to 60 with acute or convalescent COVID-19.

This sequence joins TRBV28 and TRBJ1-2, with 9 bases lining up with TRBD1. V gave up 4 bases and J gave up 2 bases; unmatched junction bases: 2. CDR1 and CDR2 from the germline V gene are MDHEN and SYDVKM. The CDR3 length is 14 residues. CDR3 nucleotides: TGTGCCAGCAGTTCGACAGGGGGGAACTATGGCTACACCTTC. Protein sequence: CASSSTGGNYGYTF.

This clone was recorded only once. V gene TRBV7-3 combines with J gene TRBJ1-6, with a weak D call TRBD1 (6 bases). Between the trimmed V and J ends, which lost 5 bases and 7 bases, there was a span of 15 bases. Germline V gene data show CDR1 as SGHTA and CDR2 as FQGTGA. CDR3 size: 15 residues. This CDR3 is CASSAQGERNSPLHF. As DNA, the CDR3 is TGTGCCAGCAGCGCACAGGGAGAGCGGAATTCACCCCTCCACTTT.

This chain uses TRBV19 with TRBJ2-7; 10 bases line up with TRBD1. V was clipped by 0 bases and J by 10 bases; unmatched bases: 6. This CDR3 is built from 14 residues. CDR1 and CDR2 (germline): LNHDA, SQIVND (reference sequence). The CDR3 loop reads CASSIDGTGVPQYF. Written as DNA, the CDR3 is TGTGCCAGTAGTATAGACGGGACAGGGGTCCCACAGTACTTC.

The chain employs TRBV3-1 (or the pseudogene TRBV3-2) and TRBJ1-1; D is undetermined. Germline loops: CDR1 LGHDT, CDR2 YNNKEL (reference sequence). This CDR3 has 14 residues. V lost 2 bases to trimming and J lost 8 bases, with 15 bases between them. CDR3 region: CASSQLTIGLEAFF. In DNA, the CDR3 is TGTGCCAGCAGCCAATTAACAATTGGCCTCGAAGCTTTCTTT.

This clone was counted a few times. The rearrangement joins TRBV6-2 or TRBV6-3 to TRBJ2-1; TRBD2 might be the D (6 bases). CDR1 and CDR2 from the germline V gene are MNHEY and SVGEGT. The CDR3 totals 20 residues. V lost 5 bases to trimming and J lost 5 bases, with 31 bases between them. This CDR3 reads CASSPLPVGGWGVGNNEQFF. The CDR3 DNA reads as TGTGCCAGCAGTCCCCTCCCGGTCGGGGGTTGGGGAGTTGGCAACAATGAGCAGTTCTTC.

The rearrangement uses TRBV5-3 and TRBJ1-1; D remains unclear. TRBV5-3 belongs to the ORF category, with a function that is uncertain. V lost 0 bases to trimming and J lost 4 bases, with 10 bases between them. The CDR3 covers 14 residues. The CDR3, as DNA: TGTGCCAGAAGCTTGGAAGAGAAATGCACTGAAGCTTTCTTT. Protein sequence: CARSLEEKCTEAFF.